In its sample, the clone carrying this T cell receptor beta chain was seen many times. No antigen is known for it. Preparation of the TCRbeta library involved a method that used unique molecular identifiers. TCRdb reprocessed the PCR reads via MiXCR and lists one record per CDR3 protein. This table holds tens of thousands of distinct CDR3 sequences, about 14% found once. Germline-derived CDR1 and CDR2 are DFQATT and SNEGSKA (reference sequence). This CDR3 region has 16 residues. With V trimmed by 6 bases and J by 7 bases, 17 bases remained unmatched. The data derive from a study of T-cell reconstitution after alpha-beta-depleted transplantation in children. Study observations and caveats: Elevated TCRbeta diversity at day 60 was traced, in some patients, to surviving recipient T cells and thymic progenitors. A year post-transplant, T-cell counts and diversity derived mostly from newly produced T cells. Expanded graft clones numbering several hundred reportedly gave rise to alpha-beta T cells about two months after transplant.

The V call is TRBV20-1, the J call TRBJ2-2, with TRBD1 matching over 7 bases. This TCR came from a male patient between 2 and 9 years old who had a stem cell transplant for acute lymphoblastic leukemia, so the T cells may come from the graft donor. Sequencing used PBMCs, mostly from graft donor cells, obtained 180 days after TCRalphabeta/CD19-depleted stem cell transplant. The CDR3 reads CSAAISWTGGVGELFF. DNA for the CDR3: TGCAGTGCCGCAATCTCCTGGACAGGAGGTGTCGGGGAGCTGTTTTTT.